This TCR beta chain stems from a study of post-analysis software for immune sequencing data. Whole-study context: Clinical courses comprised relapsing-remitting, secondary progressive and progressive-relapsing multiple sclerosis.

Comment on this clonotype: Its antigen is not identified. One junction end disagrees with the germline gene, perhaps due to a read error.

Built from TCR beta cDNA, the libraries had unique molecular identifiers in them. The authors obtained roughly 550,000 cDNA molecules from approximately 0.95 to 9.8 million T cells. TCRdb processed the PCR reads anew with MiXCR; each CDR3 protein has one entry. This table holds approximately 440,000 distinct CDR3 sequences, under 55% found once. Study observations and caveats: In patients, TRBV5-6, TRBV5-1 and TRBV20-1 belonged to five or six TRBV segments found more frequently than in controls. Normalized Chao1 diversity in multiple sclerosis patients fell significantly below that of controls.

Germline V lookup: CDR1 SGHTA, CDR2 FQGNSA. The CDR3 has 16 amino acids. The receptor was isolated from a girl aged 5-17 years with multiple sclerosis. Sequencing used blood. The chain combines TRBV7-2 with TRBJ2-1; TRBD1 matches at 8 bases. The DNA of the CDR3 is TGTGCCAGCAGCCGGACAGGGTCGGGGGCCTACAATGGGCAGTTCTTC. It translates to CASSRTGSGAYNGQFF.